The 14 T cell receptor beta chains below all came from one sample that was sequenced in a study of control samples from healthy donors and cancer patients. Assay used: immunoSEQ multiplex PCR; TCRdb lists only in-frame clones, some missing. In the table there are 90,000 to 150,000 clones, roughly nine tenths of which are singletons. The sample taken for sequencing was blood. The receptors stem from a middle-aged man in good health.

The chain is built from TRBV4-2 and TRBJ1-1, with D maybe TRBD1 (5 bases). Germline CDR1 reads LGHNA; CDR2 reads YNFKEQ. The CDR3 has 15 amino acids. The V end lost 0 bases, the J end lost 6 bases, and 14 bases lay between the germline ends. CDR3 bases: TGTGCCAGCAGCCAAGATGGGACGGAGGGGTCTGAAGCTTTCTTT. It specifies CASSQDGTEGSEAFF.

The V gene is TRBV16, the J gene TRBJ2-7; 9 bases are a match to TRBD1. V was pared by 4 bases and J by 6 bases, with 10 bases of the junction left unmatched. The CDR3 sequence is 15 residues long. Germline V lookup: CDR1 KGHSY, CDR2 FQNENV. The CDR3 region has the DNA TGTGCCAGCAGCCCGGCGGGACAGGGCCCTCGCGAGCAGTACTTC. Encoded protein: CASSPAGQGPREQYF. The entire variable domain, with the rest obtained from reference TRBV16 and TRBJ2-7, is as follows: GEEVAQTPKHLVRGEGQKAKLYCAPIKGHSYVFWYQQVLKNEFKFLISFQNENVFDETGMPKERFSAKCLPNSPCSLEIQATKLEDSAVYFCASSPAGQGPREQYFGPGTRLTVT.

The rearrangement joins TRBV19 to TRBJ2-7; D may be TRBD2 (5 bases). CDR1 is LNHDA and CDR2 is SQIVND in the germline V gene (reference sequence). Trimming removed 2 bases from V and 5 bases from J, with 19 bases in between. CDR3 length equals 16 residues. This chain's CDR3 is CASSITGARALDEQYF. The CDR3 DNA reads TGTGCCAGTAGTATAACCGGCGCGAGGGCTCTGGACGAGCAGTACTTC.

V is TRBV11-1 and J is TRBJ2-1; TRBD1 matches at 8 bases. Germline CDR1 and CDR2: SGHAT and FQDESV (reference sequence). The CDR3 has 16 amino acids. V lost 5 bases, J lost 3 bases, and 9 bases stayed unmatched. CDR3 in DNA: TGTGCCAGCAGCACAAAGGCCAGGGGGCTCTACAATGAGCAGTTCTTC. Translating gives CASSTKARGLYNEQFF.

The chain recombines TRBV25-1 with TRBJ1-3; D is perhaps TRBD1 (6 bases). Germline loops: CDR1 MGHDK, CDR2 SYGVNS. Trimming removed 4 bases at V and 2 bases at J, with 9 bases between. This CDR3 contains 14 residues. The CDR3 bases are TGTGCCAGCAGTGCACAGGGAACTGGAAACACCATATATTTT. As protein: CASSAQGTGNTIYF.

The gene calls are TRBV7-2 and TRBJ2-1; TRBD2 matches 14 bases. The CDR3 length is 17 residues. V shed 5 bases, J shed 8 bases, and the junction held 11 bases outside the gene matches. Germline-derived CDR1 and CDR2 are SGHTA and FQGNSA. The CDR3 region is CASSPRLAGGPVDEQFF. The DNA of the CDR3 is TGTGCCAGCAGCCCCCGACTAGCGGGGGGGCCGGTCGATGAGCAGTTCTTC.

This chain connects TRBV25-1 to TRBJ2-3, with D perhaps matching TRBD1 or TRBD2 (5 bases each). Trimming took 0 bases from V and 4 from J, leaving 8 bases between them. Per the germline V gene, CDR1 is MGHDK and CDR2 is SYGVNS. The CDR3 spans 14 residues. The CDR3 DNA reads as TGTGCCAGCAGTGAATATCTGGGGGCAGATACGCAGTATTTT. Its protein is CASSEYLGADTQYF.

V is TRBV19 and J is TRBJ1-2, with a possible D match to TRBD1 (6 bases). Per the germline V gene, CDR1 is LNHDA and CDR2 is SQIVND (reference sequence). V lost 7 bases and J 4 bases, leaving 10 bases between the germline ends. The CDR3 loop spans 12 amino acids. The CDR3 protein is CASNTGPYGYTF. CDR3 nucleotides: TGTGCCAGTAACACAGGGCCCTATGGCTACACCTTC.

The V and J genes are TRBV15 and TRBJ2-2; 7 nucleotides match TRBD2. V lost 0 bases to trimming and J lost 5 bases; unmatched junction nucleotides: 6. The V gene's germline CDR1 is LNHNV and CDR2 YYDKDF (reference sequence). The CDR3 spans 16 residues. Here the CDR3 reads CATSRDRRGRTGELFF. The CDR3 DNA follows: TGTGCCACCAGCAGAGATCGGCGGGGGAGGACCGGGGAGCTGTTTTTT.

The V call is TRBV29-1, the J call TRBJ2-1; D is unclear. CDR1 and CDR2 from the germline V gene are SQVTM and ANQGSEA. The CDR3 is made up of 11 amino acids. With 3 bases removed from V and 5 bases from J, the gap between germline ends came to 5 bases. In nucleotides, the CDR3 is TGCAGCGTTGACGGCAACAATGAGCAGTTCTTC. Amino acid sequence: CSVDGNNEQFF.

This rearrangement joins TRBV7-6 to TRBJ1-1; TRBD1 is a possible D gene (6 bases). V was pared by 1 base and J by 1 base, with 13 bases between. This CDR3 contains 16 residues. Germline V gene data show CDR1 as SGHVS and CDR2 as FNYEAQ. The CDR3 DNA reads TGTGCCAGCAGCTTAGGAAACAGGGCGTCGAACACTGAAGCTTTCTTT. It is translated as CASSLGNRASNTEAFF. Based on the CDR3 plus reference TRBV7-6 and TRBJ1-1, the full variable domain is GAGVSQSPRYKVTKRGQDVALRCDPISGHVSLYWYRQALGQGPEFLTYFNYEAQQDKSGLPNDRFSAERPEGSISTLTIQRTEQRDSAMYRCASSLGNRASNTEAFFGQGTRLTVV.

The CDR3 is CASSFRGSEQYF. The CDR3 DNA sequence: TGTGCCAGCAGCTTCAGGGGCAGCGAGCAGTACTTC. The rearrangement links TRBV7-9 to TRBJ2-7; perhaps TRBD1 as D (6 bases). Between the trimmed V and J ends, which lost 3 bases and 6 bases, there was a span of 9 bases. The V gene's germline CDR1 is SEHNR and CDR2 FQNEAQ (reference sequence). The CDR3 runs 12 residues.

V and J are TRBV7-2 and TRBJ1-1; no definite D call. From germline, CDR1 is SGHTA and CDR2 FQGNSA. The V end was cut by 5 bases, the J end by 7 bases, with 11 bases between. CDR3 length: 12 amino acids. In DNA form, the CDR3 reads TGTGCCAGCAGCCACGGCGGGCGTGAAGCTTTCTTT. It codes for CASSHGGREAFF.

Written as DNA, the CDR3 is TGTGCCAGCAGCGACGGGACAGGGAATGGCTACACCTTC. Its translation is CASSDGTGNGYTF. J is TRBJ1-2 and V is TRBV9; 9 bases fit TRBD1. V shed 3 bases and J 6 bases; nucleotides not matched to a gene: 3. Germline V gene sequence: CDR1 SGDLS, CDR2 YYNGEE. This CDR3 is built from 13 residues.